This T cell receptor beta chain was obtained from a study of T-cell reconstitution after alpha-beta-depleted transplantation in children. This clonotype was recorded many times. V lost 6 bases and J 0 bases, leaving 15 bases between the germline ends. CDR3 size: 15 residues. From germline, CDR1 is MGHDK and CDR2 SYGVNS. As it was prepared, the TCRbeta library received unique molecular identifiers. TCRdb re-called the PCR reads with MiXCR, one entry per CDR3 protein. The sample shows over 150,000 distinct CDR3 sequences, roughly 6.8% of them seen only once. The starting material was PBMCs from the stem cell graft donor, obtained from the stem cell graft. The source is a human donor who donated a stem cell graft to a child with Wiskott-Aldrich syndrome. The J gene is TRBJ2-7, the V gene TRBV25-1; no definite D call. The CDR3 is CASRAGPSYSYEQYF. CDR3 sequence (DNA): TGTGCCAGCAGGGCAGGCCCAAGTTACTCCTACGAGCAGTACTTC.